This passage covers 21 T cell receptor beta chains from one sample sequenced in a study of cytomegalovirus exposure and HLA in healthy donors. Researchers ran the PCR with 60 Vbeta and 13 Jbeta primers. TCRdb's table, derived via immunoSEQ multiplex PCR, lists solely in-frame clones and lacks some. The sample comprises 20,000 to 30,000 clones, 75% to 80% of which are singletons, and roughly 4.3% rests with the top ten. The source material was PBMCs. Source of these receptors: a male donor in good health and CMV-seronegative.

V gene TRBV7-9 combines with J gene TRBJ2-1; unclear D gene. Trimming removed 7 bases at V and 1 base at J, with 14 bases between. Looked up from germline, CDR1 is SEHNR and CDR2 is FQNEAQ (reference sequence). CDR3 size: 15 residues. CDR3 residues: CASTPASESYNEQFF. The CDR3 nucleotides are TGTGCCAGCACCCCTGCAAGCGAATCCTACAATGAGCAGTTCTTC.

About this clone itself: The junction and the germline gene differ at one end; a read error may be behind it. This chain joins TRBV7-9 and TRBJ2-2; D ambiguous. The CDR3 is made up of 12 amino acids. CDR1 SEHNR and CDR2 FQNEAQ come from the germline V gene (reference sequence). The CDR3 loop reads CSSSLVRPELFF. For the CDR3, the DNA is TGTTCCAGCAGCTTAGTGCGTCCGGAGCTGTTTTTT.

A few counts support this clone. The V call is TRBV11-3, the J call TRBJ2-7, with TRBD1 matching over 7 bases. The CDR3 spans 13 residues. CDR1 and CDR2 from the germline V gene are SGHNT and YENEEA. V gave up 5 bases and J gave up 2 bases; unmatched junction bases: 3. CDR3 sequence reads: CASSRDSTYEQYF. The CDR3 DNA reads TGTGCCAGCAGCAGGGACAGCACCTACGAGCAGTACTTC.

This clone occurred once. The CDR3 loop reads CASRDTLVHEQFF. In nucleotides, the CDR3 is TGTGCCAGCAGGGACACCCTAGTGCATGAGCAGTTCTTC. The chain recombines TRBV6-5 with TRBJ2-1; tentatively, D is TRBD1 (5 bases). V was pared by 6 bases and J by 8 bases, with 14 bases between. CDR1 is MNHEY, CDR2 SVGAGI, per germline. This CDR3 contains 13 residues.

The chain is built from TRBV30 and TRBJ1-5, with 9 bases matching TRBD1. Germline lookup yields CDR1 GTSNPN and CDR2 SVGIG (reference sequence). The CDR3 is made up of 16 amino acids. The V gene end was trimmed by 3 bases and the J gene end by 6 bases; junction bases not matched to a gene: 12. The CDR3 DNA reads TGTGCCTGGAGAGGAACAGGGGGCGTCTGGGGTCAGCCCCAGCATTTT. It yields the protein CAWRGTGGVWGQPQHF.

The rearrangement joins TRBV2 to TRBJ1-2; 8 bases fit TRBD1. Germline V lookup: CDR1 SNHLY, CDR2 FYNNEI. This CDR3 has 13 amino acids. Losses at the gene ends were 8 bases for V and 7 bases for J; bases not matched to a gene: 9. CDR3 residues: CASRRQGSIGYTF. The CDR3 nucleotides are TGTGCCAGCCGGAGACAGGGGTCGATTGGCTACACCTTC.

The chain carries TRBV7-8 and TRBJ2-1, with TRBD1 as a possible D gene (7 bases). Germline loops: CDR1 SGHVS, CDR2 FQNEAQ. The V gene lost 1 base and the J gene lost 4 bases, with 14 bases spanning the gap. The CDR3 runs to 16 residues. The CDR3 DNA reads TGTGCCAGCAGCTTAGTAGCAGGGGGGTATTACAATGAGCAGTTCTTC. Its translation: CASSLVAGGYYNEQFF.

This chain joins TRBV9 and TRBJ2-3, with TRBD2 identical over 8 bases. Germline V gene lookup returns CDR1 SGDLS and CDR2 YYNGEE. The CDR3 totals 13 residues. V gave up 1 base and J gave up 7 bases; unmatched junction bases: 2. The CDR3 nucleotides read TGTGCCAGCAGCGTATTAGCGGGAAATACGCAGTATTTT. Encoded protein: CASSVLAGNTQYF.

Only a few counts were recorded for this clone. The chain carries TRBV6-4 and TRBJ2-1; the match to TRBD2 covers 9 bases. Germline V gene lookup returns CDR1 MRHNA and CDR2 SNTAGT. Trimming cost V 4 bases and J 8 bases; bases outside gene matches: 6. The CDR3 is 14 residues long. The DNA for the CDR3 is TGTGCCAGCAGTGGGGGTAGCGGGGGTCATGAGCAGTTCTTC. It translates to CASSGGSGGHEQFF.

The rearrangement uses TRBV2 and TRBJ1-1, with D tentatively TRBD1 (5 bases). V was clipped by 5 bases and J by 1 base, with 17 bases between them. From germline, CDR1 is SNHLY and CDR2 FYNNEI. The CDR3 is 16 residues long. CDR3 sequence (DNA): TGTGCCAGCAGTAAGTGGGGAACCAGGGAGAACACTGAAGCTTTCTTT. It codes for CASSKWGTRENTEAFF.

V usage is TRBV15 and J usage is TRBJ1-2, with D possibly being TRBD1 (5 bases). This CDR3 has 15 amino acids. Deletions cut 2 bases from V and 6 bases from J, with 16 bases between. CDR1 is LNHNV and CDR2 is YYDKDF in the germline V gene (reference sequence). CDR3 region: CATSRPGLGGDGYTF. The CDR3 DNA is TGTGCCACCAGCAGACCGGGCCTCGGGGGAGATGGCTACACCTTC.

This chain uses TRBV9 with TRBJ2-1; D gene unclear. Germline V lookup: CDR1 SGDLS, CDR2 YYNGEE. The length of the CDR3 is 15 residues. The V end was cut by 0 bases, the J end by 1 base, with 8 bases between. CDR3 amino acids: CASSVERWSYNEQFF. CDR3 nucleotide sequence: TGTGCCAGCAGCGTAGAACGGTGGTCCTACAATGAGCAGTTCTTC.

The CDR3 nucleotides read TGTGCCAGCAGGCGGGACCAGACCCCCAGCTCCTACGAGCAGTACTTC. Protein sequence: CASRRDQTPSSYEQYF. The rearrangement links TRBV4-2 to TRBJ2-7; weak D call: TRBD2 (6 bases). This CDR3 spans 16 amino acids. Germline V gene data show CDR1 as LGHNA and CDR2 as YNFKEQ. Deletions cut 6 bases from V and 0 bases from J, with 18 bases between.

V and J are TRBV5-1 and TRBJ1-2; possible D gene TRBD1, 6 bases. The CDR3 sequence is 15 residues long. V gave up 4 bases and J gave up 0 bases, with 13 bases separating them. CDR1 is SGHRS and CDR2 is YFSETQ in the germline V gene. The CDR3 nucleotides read TGCGCCAGCAGCGCTGGACAGAACCCTAACTATGGCTACACCTTC. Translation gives CASSAGQNPNYGYTF.

The CDR3 DNA reads TGCAGCGTTGGGGGGGGACAGGGGGTTGTGGAGCTGTTTTTT. Its translation is CSVGGGQGVVELFF. The chain links TRBV29-1 to TRBJ2-2; 11 nucleotides align to TRBD1. V gave up 4 bases and J gave up 10 bases; unmatched junction bases: 8. Germline V gene lookup returns CDR1 SQVTM and CDR2 ANQGSEA. CDR3 length equals 14 residues.

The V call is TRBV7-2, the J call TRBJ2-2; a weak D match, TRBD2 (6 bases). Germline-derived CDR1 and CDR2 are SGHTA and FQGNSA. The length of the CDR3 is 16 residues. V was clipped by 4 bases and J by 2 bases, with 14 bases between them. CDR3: CASSSYTGVNTGELFF. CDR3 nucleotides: TGTGCCAGCAGCTCGTATACGGGGGTTAACACCGGGGAGCTGTTTTTT.

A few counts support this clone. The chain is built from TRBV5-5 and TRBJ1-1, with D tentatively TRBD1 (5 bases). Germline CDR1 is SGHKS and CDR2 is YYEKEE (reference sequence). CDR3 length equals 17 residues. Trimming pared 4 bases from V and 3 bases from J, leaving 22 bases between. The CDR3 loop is CASSHLLQVPVDTEAFF. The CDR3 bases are TGTGCCAGCAGCCACCTGCTACAGGTGCCGGTGGACACTGAAGCTTTCTTT.

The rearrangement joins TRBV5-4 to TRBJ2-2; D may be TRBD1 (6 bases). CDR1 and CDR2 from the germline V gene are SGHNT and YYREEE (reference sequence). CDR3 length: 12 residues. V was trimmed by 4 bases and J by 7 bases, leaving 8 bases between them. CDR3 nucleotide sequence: TGTGCCAGCAGCGCGGACAGCGGGGAGCTGTTTTTT. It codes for CASSADSGELFF.

The CDR3 loop reads CASSLPPLAGLSYEQYF. In DNA, the CDR3 is TGTGCCAGCAGTTTACCCCCTTTAGCGGGCCTCTCCTACGAGCAGTACTTC. V and J are TRBV28 and TRBJ2-7; 7 bases map to TRBD2. The V gene's germline CDR1 is MDHEN and CDR2 SYDVKM. V gave up 2 bases and J gave up 0 bases; unmatched junction bases: 10. The CDR3 length is 17 residues.

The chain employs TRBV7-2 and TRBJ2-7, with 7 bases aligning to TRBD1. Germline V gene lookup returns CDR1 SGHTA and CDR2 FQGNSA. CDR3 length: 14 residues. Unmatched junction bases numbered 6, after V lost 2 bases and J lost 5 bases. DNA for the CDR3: TGTGCCAGCAGCTTAAACAGGGGCCCTGACGAGCAGTACTTC. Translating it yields CASSLNRGPDEQYF. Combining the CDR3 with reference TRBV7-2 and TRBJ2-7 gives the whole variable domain GAGVSQSPSNKVTEKGKDVELRCDPISGHTALYWYRQSLGQGLEFLIYFQGNSAPDKSGLPSDRFSAERTGGSVSTLTIQRTQQEDSAVYLCASSLNRGPDEQYFGPGTRLTVT.

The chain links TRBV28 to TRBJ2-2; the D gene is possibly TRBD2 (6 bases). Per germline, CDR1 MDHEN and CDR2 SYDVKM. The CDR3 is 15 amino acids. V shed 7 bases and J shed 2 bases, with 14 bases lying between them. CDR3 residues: CASTRGFSNTGELFF. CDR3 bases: TGTGCCAGCACCCGGGGGTTCTCCAACACCGGGGAGCTGTTTTTT.